This TCR beta chain was sequenced during a study of blood T cell repertoires in COVID-19 (dated by TCRdb to the early 2020s). Broadly, across the study: Samples covering the acute and convalescent phases of COVID-19 were provided by collaborators in the United States, Italy and Spain. The sample metadata nearly always contained a de-identified subject ID, COVID-19 status, age in years and sex. The prospective study material was composed of cDNA or gDNA derived from T cells, B-cell-depleted T cells, or PBMCs. Subjects who had been exposed to COVID-19, were actively infected with it, or had recovered from it provided the deeply sampled blood TCRbeta repertoires that made up the dataset. The repertoires were made available in a free public database intended to serve as a resource for research on the immune response to SARS-CoV-2. Where available, HLA class I and class II types were taken from metadata supplied by the sample provider and were not determined by assay-based typing. The samples were drawn from the first 160 participants of the ongoing ImmuneRACE study and from over 950 subjects provided by 6 global collaborators.

CDR1 and CDR2 (SGHVS, FNYEAQ) derive from the germline V gene. V is trimmed back by 5 bases and J by 1 base, and the junction contains 3 bases that no gene match accounts for. The CDR3 holds 14 amino acids from the cysteine to the phenylalanine. This entry keeps only the CDR3 DNA: 42 bases, framed from base 1. On the study overall, not on this receptor specifically: Clinical and demographic metadata were provided uncurated, with the amount varying by source and participant.

TCRbeta CDR3 regions were amplified from genomic DNA using the immunoSEQ Assay, a bias-controlled multiplex PCR. As for the authors' bioinformatics: The number of nucleated cells in each sample was estimated from the amplification of reference gene primers within the assay. To quantify the absolute abundance of each unique TCRbeta CDR3 rearrangement, sequence reads were collapsed and filtered. For each sample, productive Simpson clonality was calculated by taking the square root of Simpson's diversity index across productive rearrangements. The table comes from immuneACCESS by way of TCRdb, which keeps in-frame sequences with V and J called. Part of the clones is missing from these tables; in studies checked, under half for an unresolved V gene and the rest for unknown reasons. That table furnishes V, J and clone size, whereas the DNA furnished D and trimming. This sample comprises some 26,000 clones, just over 85% of them detected only once. More than 7% of the sample is taken by the ten largest.

On this clone: Its antigen is currently not known. No much larger clone exists at a distance of one base, and base qualities are not known.

The collaborating institutions used their own protocols to collect whole blood in K2EDTA tubes. For TCRbeta analysis, collaborator samples were shipped as frozen whole blood, as isolated PBMCs, or as DNA extracted from either sample type. The rearrangement joined TRBV7-6 to TRBJ2-3; 7 central nucleotides agree with TRBD2. This receptor was taken from a woman aged 45-65 years with active COVID-19. Sequenced sample: peripheral blood. In nucleotides, the sequence is TGTGCCAGCAGCAACCTAGCGGGCACAGATACGCAGTATTTT. This encodes CASSNLAGTDTQYF.